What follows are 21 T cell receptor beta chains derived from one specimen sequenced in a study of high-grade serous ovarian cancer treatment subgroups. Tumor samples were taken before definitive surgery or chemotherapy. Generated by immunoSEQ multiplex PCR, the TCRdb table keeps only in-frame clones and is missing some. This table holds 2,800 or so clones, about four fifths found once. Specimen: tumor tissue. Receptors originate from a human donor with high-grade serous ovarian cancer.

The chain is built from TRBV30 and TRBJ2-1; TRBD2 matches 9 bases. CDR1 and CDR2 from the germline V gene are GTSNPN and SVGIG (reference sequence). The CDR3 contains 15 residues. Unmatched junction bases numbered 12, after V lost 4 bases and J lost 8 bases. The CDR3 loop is CAWTTAAGGPDEQFF. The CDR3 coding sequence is TGTGCCTGGACCACCGCAGCGGGAGGACCGGATGAGCAGTTCTTC.

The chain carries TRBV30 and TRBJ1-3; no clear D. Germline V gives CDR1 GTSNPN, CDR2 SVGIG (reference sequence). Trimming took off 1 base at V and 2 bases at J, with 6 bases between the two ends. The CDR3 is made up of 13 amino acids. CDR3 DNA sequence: TGTGCCTGGAGTGGCACCGCTGGAAACACCATATATTTT. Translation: CAWSGTAGNTIYF.

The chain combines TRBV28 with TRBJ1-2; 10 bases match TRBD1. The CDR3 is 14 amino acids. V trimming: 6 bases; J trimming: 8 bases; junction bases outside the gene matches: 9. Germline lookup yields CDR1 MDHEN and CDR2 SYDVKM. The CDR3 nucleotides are TGTGCCAGCAGAGGACGACAGGGGGCGGGAGGCTACACCTTC. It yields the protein CASRGRQGAGGYTF.

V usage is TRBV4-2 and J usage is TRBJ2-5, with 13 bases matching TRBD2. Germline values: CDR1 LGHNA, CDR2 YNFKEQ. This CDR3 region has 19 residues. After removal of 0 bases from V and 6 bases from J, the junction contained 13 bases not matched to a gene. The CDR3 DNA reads TGTGCCAGCAGCCAAGAGGGGGGCGGACTAGCGGGAGTCGGGCAGACCCAGTACTTC. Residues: CASSQEGGGLAGVGQTQYF.

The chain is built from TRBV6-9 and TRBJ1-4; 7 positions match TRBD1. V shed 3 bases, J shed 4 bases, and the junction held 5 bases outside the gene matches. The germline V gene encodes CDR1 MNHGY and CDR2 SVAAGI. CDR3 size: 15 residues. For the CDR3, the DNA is TGTGCCAGCAGTTACTCGGGACAGATTAATGAAAAACTGTTTTTT. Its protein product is CASSYSGQINEKLFF.

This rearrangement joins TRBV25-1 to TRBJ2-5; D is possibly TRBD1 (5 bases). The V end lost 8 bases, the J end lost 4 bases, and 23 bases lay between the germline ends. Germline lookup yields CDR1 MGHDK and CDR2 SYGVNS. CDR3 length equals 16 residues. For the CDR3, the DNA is TGTGCCAGCGGAGATAGAAAGGGCAGGGTGGGAGAGACCCAGTACTTC. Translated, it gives CASGDRKGRVGETQYF.

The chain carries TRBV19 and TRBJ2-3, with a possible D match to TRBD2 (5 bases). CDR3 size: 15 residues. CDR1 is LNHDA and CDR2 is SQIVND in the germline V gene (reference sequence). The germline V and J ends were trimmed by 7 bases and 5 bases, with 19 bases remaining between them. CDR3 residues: CASTNIRGNGDTQYF. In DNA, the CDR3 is TGTGCCAGTACCAATATTAGAGGGAATGGAGATACGCAGTATTTT. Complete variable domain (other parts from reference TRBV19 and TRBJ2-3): DGGITQSPKYLFRKEGQNVTLSCEQNLNHDAMYWYRQDPGQGLRLIYYSQIVNDFQKGDIAEGYSVSREKKESFPLTVTSAQKNPTAFYLCASTNIRGNGDTQYFGPGTRLTVL.

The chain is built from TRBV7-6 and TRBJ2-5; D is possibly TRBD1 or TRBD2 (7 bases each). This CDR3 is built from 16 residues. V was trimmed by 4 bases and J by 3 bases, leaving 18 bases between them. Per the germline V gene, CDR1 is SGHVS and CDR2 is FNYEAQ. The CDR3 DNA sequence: TGTGCCAGCAGCTCCCAGGGGGGGGGACATGAAGAGACCCAGTACTTC. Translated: CASSSQGGGHEETQYF.

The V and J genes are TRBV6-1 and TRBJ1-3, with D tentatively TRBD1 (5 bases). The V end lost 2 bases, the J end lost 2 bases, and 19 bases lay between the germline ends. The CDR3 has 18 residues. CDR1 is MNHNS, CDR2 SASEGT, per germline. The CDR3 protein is CASSESQGLLLPGNTIYF. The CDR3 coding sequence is TGTGCCAGCAGTGAAAGCCAGGGACTTCTACTCCCTGGAAACACCATATATTTT.

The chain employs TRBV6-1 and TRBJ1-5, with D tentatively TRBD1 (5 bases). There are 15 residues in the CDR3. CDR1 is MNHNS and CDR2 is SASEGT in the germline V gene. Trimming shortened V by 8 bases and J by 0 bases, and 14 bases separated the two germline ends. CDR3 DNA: TGTGCCAGCGGGCGGAGGGGTCTTAGCAATCAGCCCCAGCATTTT. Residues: CASGRRGLSNQPQHF.

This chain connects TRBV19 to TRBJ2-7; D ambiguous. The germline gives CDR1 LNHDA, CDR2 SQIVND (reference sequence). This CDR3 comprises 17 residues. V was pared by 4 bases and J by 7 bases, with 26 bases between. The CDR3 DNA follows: TGTGCCAGTAGTACCCTTTCTCAGGAAGCCGGCCGAAAGGAGCAGTACTTC. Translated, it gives CASSTLSQEAGRKEQYF.

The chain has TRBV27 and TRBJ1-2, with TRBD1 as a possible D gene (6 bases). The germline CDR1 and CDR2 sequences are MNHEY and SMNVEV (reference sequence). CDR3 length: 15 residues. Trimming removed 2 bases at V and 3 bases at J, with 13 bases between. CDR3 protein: CASSLAGEFDYGYTF. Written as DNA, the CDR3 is TGTGCCAGCAGTTTAGCAGGGGAGTTCGACTATGGCTACACCTTC.

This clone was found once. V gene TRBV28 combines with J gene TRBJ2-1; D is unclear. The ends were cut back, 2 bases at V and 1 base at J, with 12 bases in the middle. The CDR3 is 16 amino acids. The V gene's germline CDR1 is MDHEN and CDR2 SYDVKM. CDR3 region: CASSLRSLMSYNEQFF. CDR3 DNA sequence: TGTGCCAGCAGTTTAAGATCACTAATGTCCTACAATGAGCAGTTCTTC.

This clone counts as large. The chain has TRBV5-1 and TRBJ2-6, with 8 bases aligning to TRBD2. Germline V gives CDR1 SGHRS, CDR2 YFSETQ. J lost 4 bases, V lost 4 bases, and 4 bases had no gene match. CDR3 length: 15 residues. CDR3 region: CASSSGSYGANVLTF. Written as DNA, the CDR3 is TGCGCCAGCAGCAGCGGGAGCTACGGGGCCAACGTCCTGACTTTC.

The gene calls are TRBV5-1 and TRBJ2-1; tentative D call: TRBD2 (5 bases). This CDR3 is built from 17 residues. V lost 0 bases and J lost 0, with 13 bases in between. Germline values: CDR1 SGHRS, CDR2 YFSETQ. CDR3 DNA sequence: TGCGCCAGCAGCTTGGCCGGGGTAGTAAGCTCCTACAATGAGCAGTTCTTC. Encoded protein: CASSLAGVVSSYNEQFF.

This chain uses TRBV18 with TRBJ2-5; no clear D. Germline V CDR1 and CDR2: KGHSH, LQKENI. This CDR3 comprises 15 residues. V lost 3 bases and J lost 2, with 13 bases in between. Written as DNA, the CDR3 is TGTGCCAGCTCACCTGACACAATTCAGCAAGAGACCCAGTACTTC. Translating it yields CASSPDTIQQETQYF.

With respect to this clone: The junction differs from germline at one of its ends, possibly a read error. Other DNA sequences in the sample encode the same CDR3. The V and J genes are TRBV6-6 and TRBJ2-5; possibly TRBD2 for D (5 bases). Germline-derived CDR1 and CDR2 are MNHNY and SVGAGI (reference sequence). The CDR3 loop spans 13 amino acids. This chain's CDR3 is CASSYRGQETQYF. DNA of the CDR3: TGTGCCAGCAGTTACAGAGGGCAAGAGACTCAGTACTTC.

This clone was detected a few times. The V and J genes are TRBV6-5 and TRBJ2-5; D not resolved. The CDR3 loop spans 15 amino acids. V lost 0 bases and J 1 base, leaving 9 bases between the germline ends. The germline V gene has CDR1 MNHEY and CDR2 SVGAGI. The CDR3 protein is CASSYSPTAQETQYF. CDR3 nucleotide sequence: TGTGCCAGCAGTTACTCCCCGACCGCCCAAGAGACCCAGTACTTC.

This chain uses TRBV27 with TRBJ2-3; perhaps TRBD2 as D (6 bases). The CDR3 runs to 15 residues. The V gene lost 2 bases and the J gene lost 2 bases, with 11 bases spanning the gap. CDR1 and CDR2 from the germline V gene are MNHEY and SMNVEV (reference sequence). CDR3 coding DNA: TGTGCCAGCAGTTTACTGGGGACTGCCACAGATACGCAGTATTTT. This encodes CASSLLGTATDTQYF.

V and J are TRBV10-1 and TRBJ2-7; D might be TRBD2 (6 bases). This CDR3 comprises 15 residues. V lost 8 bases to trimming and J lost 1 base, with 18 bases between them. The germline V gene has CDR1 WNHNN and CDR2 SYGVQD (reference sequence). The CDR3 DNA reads TGCGCCAGCGCCCGACGGGGGAGGTTATCCTACGAGCAGTACTTC. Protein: CASARRGRLSYEQYF.

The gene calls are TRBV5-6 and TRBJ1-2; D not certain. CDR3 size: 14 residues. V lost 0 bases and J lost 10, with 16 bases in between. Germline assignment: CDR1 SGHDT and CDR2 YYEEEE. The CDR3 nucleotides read TGTGCCAGCAGCTTGGCCATGGACCCGGGAGACTACACCTTC. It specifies CASSLAMDPGDYTF.